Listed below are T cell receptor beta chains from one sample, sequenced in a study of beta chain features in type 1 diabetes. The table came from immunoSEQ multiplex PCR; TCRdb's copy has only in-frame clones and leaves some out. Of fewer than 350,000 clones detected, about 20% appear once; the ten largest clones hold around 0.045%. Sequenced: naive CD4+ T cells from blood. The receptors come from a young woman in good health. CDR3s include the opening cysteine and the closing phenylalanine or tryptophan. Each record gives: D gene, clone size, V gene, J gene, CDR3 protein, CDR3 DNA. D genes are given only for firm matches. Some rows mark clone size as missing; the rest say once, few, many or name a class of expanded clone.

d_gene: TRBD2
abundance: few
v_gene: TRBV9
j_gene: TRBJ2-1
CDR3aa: CASSVVGGAGGRNEQFF
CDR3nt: TGTGCCAGCAGCGTAGTAGGTGGGGCGGGAGGTCGAAATGAGCAGTTCTTC

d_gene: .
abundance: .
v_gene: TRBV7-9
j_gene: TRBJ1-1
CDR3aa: CASSLFGGLNTEAFF
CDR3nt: TGTGCCAGCAGCTTATTTGGGGGGTTGAACACTGAAGCTTTCTTT

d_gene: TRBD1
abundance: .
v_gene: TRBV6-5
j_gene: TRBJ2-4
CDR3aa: CASSSSGQGLWNIQYF
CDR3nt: TGTGCCAGCAGTTCGTCAGGACAGGGTTTGTGGAACATTCAGTACTTC

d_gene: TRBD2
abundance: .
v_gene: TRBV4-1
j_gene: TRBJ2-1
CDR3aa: CASSPRGLQVEQFF
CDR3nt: TGCGCCAGCAGCCCTAGGGGACTACAGGTTGAGCAGTTCTTC

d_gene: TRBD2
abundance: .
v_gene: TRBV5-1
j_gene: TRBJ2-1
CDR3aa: CASSLLSGVVNEQFF
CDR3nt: TGCGCCAGCAGCTTACTGAGCGGGGTAGTTAATGAGCAGTTCTTC

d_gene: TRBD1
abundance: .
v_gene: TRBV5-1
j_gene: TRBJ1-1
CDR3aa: CASSPTGNMNTEAFF
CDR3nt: TGCGCCAGCAGCCCGACAGGGAATATGAACACTGAAGCTTTCTTT

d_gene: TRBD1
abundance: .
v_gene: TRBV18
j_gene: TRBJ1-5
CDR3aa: CASSGTDNQPQHF
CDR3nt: TGTGCCAGCTCGGGGACAGACAATCAGCCCCAGCATTTT

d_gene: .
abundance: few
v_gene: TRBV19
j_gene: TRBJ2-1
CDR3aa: CASSIDLGSGEQFF
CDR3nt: TGTGCCAGTAGTATAGATCTGGGGAGCGGCGAGCAGTTCTTC

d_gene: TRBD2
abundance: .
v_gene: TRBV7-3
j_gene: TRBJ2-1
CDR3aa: CASALGGSSYNEQFF
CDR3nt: TGTGCCAGCGCCTTGGGCGGGAGCTCCTACAATGAGCAGTTCTTC

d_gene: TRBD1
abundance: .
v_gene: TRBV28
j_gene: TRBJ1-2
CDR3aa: CASTYDRVKRDYGYTF
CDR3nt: TGTGCCAGCACCTATGACAGGGTTAAACGCGACTATGGCTACACCTTC

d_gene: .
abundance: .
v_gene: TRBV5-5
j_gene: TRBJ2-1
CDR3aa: CASILGGVSYNEQFF
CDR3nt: TGTGCCAGCATACTCGGCGGGGTTTCCTACAATGAGCAGTTCTTC

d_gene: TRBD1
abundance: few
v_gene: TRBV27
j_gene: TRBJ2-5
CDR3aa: CASSSRGKETQYF
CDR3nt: TGTGCCAGCAGTTCCAGGGGGAAAGAGACCCAGTACTTC

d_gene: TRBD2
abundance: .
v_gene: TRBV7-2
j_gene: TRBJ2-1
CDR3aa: CASSPWRAGDYNEQFF
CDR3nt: TGTGCCAGCAGCCCCTGGAGAGCGGGAGACTACAATGAGCAGTTCTTC

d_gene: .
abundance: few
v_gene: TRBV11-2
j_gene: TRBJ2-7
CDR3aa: CASSLDPGAGYEQYF
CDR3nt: TGTGCCAGCAGCTTAGATCCGGGAGCGGGCTACGAGCAGTACTTC

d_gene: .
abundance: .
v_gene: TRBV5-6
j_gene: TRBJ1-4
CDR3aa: CASSWGGIDEKLFF
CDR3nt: TGTGCCAGCAGCTGGGGGGGGATTGATGAAAAACTGTTTTTT

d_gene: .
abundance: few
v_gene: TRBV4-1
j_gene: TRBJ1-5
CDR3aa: CASSQVRASNQPQHF
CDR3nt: TGCGCCAGCAGCCAAGTGAGGGCTAGCAATCAGCCCCAGCATTTT

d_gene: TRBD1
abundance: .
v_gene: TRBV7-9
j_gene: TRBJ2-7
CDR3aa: CASSYDRGLEQYF
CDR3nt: TGTGCCAGCAGCTATGACAGGGGGCTTGAGCAGTACTTC

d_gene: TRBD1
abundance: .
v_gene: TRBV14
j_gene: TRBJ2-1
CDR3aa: CASRMTGDSYNEQFF
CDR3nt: TGTGCCAGCAGAATGACAGGGGATTCCTACAATGAGCAGTTCTTC

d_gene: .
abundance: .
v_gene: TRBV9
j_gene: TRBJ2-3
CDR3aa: CASSPHRVPDTQYF
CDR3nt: TGTGCCAGCAGCCCCCACAGGGTTCCAGATACGCAGTATTTT

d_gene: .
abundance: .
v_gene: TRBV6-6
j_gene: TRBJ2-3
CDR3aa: CASTTAPGPDTQYF
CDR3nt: TGTGCCAGCACCACTGCGCCCGGTCCGGATACGCAGTATTTT

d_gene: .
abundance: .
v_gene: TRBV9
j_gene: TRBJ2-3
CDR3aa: CASSVAGGGPIADTQYF
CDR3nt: TGTGCCAGCAGCGTAGCTGGGGGAGGCCCCATCGCAGATACGCAGTATTTT

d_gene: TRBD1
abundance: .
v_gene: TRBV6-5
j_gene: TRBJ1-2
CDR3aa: CASSLDRDYGYTF
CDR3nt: TGTGCCAGCAGTCTGGACAGGGACTATGGCTACACCTTC

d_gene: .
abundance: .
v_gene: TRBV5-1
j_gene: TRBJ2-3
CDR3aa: CASRSSTDTQYF
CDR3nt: TGCGCCAGCAGGTCTAGCACAGATACGCAGTATTTT

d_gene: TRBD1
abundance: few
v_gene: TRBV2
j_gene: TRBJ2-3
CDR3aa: CASRKTGTTDTQYF
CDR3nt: TGTGCCAGCAGAAAGACAGGGACCACAGATACGCAGTATTTT

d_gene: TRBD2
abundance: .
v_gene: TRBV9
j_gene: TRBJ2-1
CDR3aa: CASSVAGTSFEQFF
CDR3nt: TGTGCCAGCAGCGTAGCGGGGACTAGCTTTGAGCAGTTCTTC

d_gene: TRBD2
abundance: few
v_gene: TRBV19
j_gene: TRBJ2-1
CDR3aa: CASSTGTSGYNEQFF
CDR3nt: TGTGCCAGTAGTACCGGGACTAGCGGCTACAATGAGCAGTTCTTC

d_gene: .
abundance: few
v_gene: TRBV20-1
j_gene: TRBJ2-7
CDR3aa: CSARQGYEQYF
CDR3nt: TGCAGTGCTAGGCAGGGGTACGAGCAGTACTTC

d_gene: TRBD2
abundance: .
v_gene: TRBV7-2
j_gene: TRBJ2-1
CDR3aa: CASRLAGGSYEQFF
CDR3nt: TGTGCCAGCCGGCTAGCGGGGGGATCGTATGAGCAGTTCTTC

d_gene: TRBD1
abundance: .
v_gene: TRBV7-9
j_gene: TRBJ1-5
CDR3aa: CASSLGTGSNQPQHF
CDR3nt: TGTGCCAGCAGCTTAGGGACAGGGAGCAATCAGCCCCAGCATTTT

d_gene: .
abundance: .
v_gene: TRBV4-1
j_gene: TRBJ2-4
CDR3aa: CASSQEAVDDIQYF
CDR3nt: TGCGCCAGCAGCCAAGAGGCAGTCGATGACATTCAGTACTTC

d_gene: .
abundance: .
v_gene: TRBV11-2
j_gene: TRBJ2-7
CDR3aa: CASSFFLGGSKSPAYEQYF
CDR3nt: TGTGCCAGCAGTTTCTTCCTCGGGGGATCCAAGAGCCCCGCTTACGAGCAGTACTTC

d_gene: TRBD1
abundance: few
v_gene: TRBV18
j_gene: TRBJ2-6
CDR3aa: CASSPPGQGGSGANVLTF
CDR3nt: TGTGCCAGCTCACCACCGGGACAGGGGGGCTCTGGGGCCAACGTCCTGACTTTC

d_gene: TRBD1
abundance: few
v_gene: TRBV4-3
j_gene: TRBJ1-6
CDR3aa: CASSLTRQGYSPLHF
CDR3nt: TGCGCCAGCAGCCTAACAAGACAGGGATATTCACCCCTCCACTTT

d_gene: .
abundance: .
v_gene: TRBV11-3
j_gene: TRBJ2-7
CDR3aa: CASSFPFADSSYEQYF
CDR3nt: TGTGCCAGCAGCTTCCCCTTCGCGGACAGCTCCTACGAGCAGTACTTC

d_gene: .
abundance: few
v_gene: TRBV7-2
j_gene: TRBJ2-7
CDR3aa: CASSAPNYEQYF
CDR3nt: TGTGCCAGCAGCGCGCCAAACTACGAGCAGTACTTC

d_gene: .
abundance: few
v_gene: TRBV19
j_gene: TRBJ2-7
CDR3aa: CASIVYWAYYEQYF
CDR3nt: TGTGCCAGTATCGTTTACTGGGCTTACTACGAGCAGTACTTC

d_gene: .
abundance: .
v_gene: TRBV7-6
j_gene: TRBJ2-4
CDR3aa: CASSYRGPQRGAQNIQYF
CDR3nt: TGTGCCAGCAGCTACAGGGGGCCCCAGCGGGGGGCCCAAAACATTCAGTACTTC

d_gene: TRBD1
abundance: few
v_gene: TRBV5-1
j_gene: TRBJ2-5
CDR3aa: CASSMTGPETQYF
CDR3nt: TGCGCCAGCAGCATGACAGGGCCAGAGACCCAGTACTTC

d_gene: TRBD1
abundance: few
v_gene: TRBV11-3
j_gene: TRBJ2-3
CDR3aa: CASGTGSSNTDTQYF
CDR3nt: TGTGCCAGCGGGACAGGTTCTTCGAATACAGATACGCAGTATTTT

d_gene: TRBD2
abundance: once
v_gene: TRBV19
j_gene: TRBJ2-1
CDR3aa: CASRGGRNEQFF
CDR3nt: TGTGCCAGTAGAGGCGGGAGGAATGAGCAGTTCTTC

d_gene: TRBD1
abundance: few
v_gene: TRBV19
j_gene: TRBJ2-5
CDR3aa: CASRQGQETQYF
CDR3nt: TGTGCCAGCCGACAGGGGCAAGAGACCCAGTACTTC

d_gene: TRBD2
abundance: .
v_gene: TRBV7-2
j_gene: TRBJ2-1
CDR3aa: CASSPSGRRNEQFF
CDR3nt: TGTGCCAGCAGCCCTAGCGGGAGGCGGAATGAGCAGTTCTTC

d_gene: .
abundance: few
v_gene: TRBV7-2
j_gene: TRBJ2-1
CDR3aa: CASSRWTTEQFF
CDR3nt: TGTGCCAGCAGCCGCTGGACTACTGAGCAGTTCTTC

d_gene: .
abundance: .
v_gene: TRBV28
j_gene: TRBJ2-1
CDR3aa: CASSRGNEQFF
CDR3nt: TGTGCCAGCAGTCGGGGGAATGAGCAGTTCTTC

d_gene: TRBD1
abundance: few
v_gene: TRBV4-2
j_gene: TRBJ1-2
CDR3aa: CASSQDWTGIYGYTF
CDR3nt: TGTGCCAGCAGCCAAGATTGGACAGGAATATATGGCTACACCTTC

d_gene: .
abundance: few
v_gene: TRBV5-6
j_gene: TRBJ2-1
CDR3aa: CASARLGPSYNEQFF
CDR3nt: TGTGCCAGCGCCCGCTTGGGGCCCTCCTACAATGAGCAGTTCTTC

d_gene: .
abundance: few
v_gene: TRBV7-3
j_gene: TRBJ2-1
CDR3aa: CASSVQSEVLSAQFF
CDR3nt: TGTGCCAGCAGCGTACAGTCCGAAGTCCTGTCGGCGCAGTTCTTC

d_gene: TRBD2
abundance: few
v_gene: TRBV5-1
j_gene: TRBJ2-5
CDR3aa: CASSNGLAEETQYF
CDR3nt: TGCGCCAGCAGCAACGGACTAGCGGAAGAGACCCAGTACTTC